This passage covers 7 T cell receptor beta chains from one sample sequenced in a study of OX40 agonist ivuxolimab in advanced cancers. Library prep was done by the immunoSEQ multiplex PCR assay. Entries here come from immuneACCESS through TCRdb and include only in-frame sequences with V and J called. Some clones fail to appear in such tables; in the studies checked, an unresolved V gene covers under half of the shortfall, and the cause of the remainder is unknown. Recorded for this sample are roughly 110,000 clones; 90% of them occurred a single time. The ten largest clonotypes hold approximately 0.5% of the sample. This sample comprised CD4+ or CD8+ T cells sorted from blood, obtained in a trial of the OX40 agonist ivuxolimab. The receptors shown here come from an adult with an advanced solid tumor such as melanoma, head and neck, liver or kidney cancer.

The V call is TRBV29-1, the J call TRBJ1-5; the D gene is possibly TRBD1 (6 bases). This CDR3 region has 12 residues. Germline CDR1 reads SQVTM; CDR2 reads ANQGSEA. Trimming cost V 6 bases and J 4 bases, with 10 bases left between them. CDR3 loop: CSVGGQNQPQHF. DNA of the CDR3: TGCAGCGTGGGGGGCCAAAATCAGCCCCAGCATTTT.

V usage is TRBV6-1 and J usage is TRBJ1-2; possibly TRBD1 for D (6 bases). Germline lookup yields CDR1 MNHNS and CDR2 SASEGT. The CDR3 totals 17 residues. The V and J ends lost 0 bases and 0 bases respectively, with 14 bases between them. The CDR3 coding sequence is TGTGCCAGCAGTGAAGCGGGGGCGGGCAAGTCTAACTATGGCTACACCTTC. Translated, it gives CASSEAGAGKSNYGYTF.

This chain uses TRBV9 with TRBJ2-2, with TRBD2 matching over 7 bases. The V gene end was trimmed by 4 bases and the J gene end by 6 bases; junction bases not matched to a gene: 3. The germline V gene has CDR1 SGDLS and CDR2 YYNGEE. CDR3 size: 13 residues. CDR3 sequence: CASSFSGAGELFF. In DNA form, the CDR3 reads TGTGCCAGCAGCTTCAGCGGGGCCGGGGAGCTGTTTTTT.

As regards this clone: Other DNA sequences within the sample encode an identical CDR3. The chain recombines TRBV5-1 with TRBJ2-2; possible D gene TRBD1, 6 bases. Between the trimmed V and J ends, which lost 1 base and 4 bases, there was a span of 11 bases. Germline values: CDR1 SGHRS, CDR2 YFSETQ. This CDR3 contains 15 residues. CDR3 DNA: TGCGCCAGCAGCTTGCCAGGGGCAGGCACCGGGGAGCTGTTTTTT. Encoded protein: CASSLPGAGTGELFF.

The chain joins TRBV9 to TRBJ1-1, with D unclear. Germline V gene data show CDR1 as SGDLS and CDR2 as YYNGEE. Between the trimmed V and J ends, which lost 0 bases and 2 bases, there was a span of 8 bases. The CDR3 is 14 amino acids. The CDR3 region has the DNA TGTGCCAGCAGCGTAGTTACAGAAAACACTGAAGCTTTCTTT. Encoded protein: CASSVVTENTEAFF.

V gene TRBV10-2 combines with J gene TRBJ1-1; 8 bases are shared with TRBD1. From germline, CDR1 is WSHSY and CDR2 SAAADI. The CDR3 has 15 amino acids. Trimming at V came to 6 bases and at J to 5 bases, leaving 11 bases not matched to a gene. CDR3: CASRTLTGDETEAFF. CDR3 DNA sequence: TGCGCCAGCAGGACTCTGACAGGGGATGAGACTGAAGCTTTCTTT.

V usage is TRBV30 and J usage is TRBJ2-7; D is unresolved. Germline assignment: CDR1 GTSNPN and CDR2 SVGIG (reference sequence). There are 14 residues in the CDR3. V lost 0 bases, J lost 2 bases, and 11 bases lay in between. Here the CDR3 DNA reads TGTGCCTGGAGTGTAAGACGGCTAGCCTACGAGCAGTACTTC. It encodes CAWSVRRLAYEQYF.